This TCR beta chain was obtained from a study of blood T cells in healthy people across ages. Trimming removed 3 bases from V and 3 bases from J, with 17 bases in between. CDR3 size: 16 residues. A second PCR of about 6 to 11 cycles used a sample-barcoded 5' primer and a J-beta primer mix. TCRdb redid the calling of the 5' RACE reads with MiXCR, one entry per CDR3 protein. The table lists about 640,000 distinct CDR3 sequences, roughly 41% of them singletons. This receptor was identified in a man aged 80 or over in good health. The sequenced sample was blood. The chain couples TRBV12-3 or TRBV12-4 to TRBJ2-5, with D possibly matching TRBD2 (6 bases). CDR3 sequence: CASSFKLAGGEETQYF. The CDR3 DNA follows: TGTGCCAGCAGTTTTAAATTAGCCGGAGGGGAAGAGACCCAGTACTTC.